This TCR beta chain was obtained from a study of blood T cell repertoires in COVID-19. Study-level information: Sample material is recorded as cDNA or gDNA derived from T cells, B-cell-depleted T cells, or PBMCs.

V was clipped by 5 bases and J by 4 bases; unmatched bases: 11. The CDR3 is made up of 16 amino acids. The V gene's germline CDR1 is SGHTA and CDR2 FQGNSA. Enrollment of patients from Seattle took place during active infection, with longitudinal follow-up. Methods used by the authors: Estimation of nucleated cell counts relied on the amplification of reference gene primers. The assay was immunoSEQ multiplex PCR, and TCRdb's table has in-frame clones only and misses some. V and J calls and clone size are given by that table; D and trimming were obtained from the DNA. The table includes roughly 290,000 clones, about 86% detected once.

This receptor was taken from a person aged 70 to 85 with COVID-19, enrolled during active disease. The sequencing sample was made of peripheral blood. The rearrangement joins TRBV7-2 to TRBJ1-3; 7 bases line up with TRBD1. CDR3: CASSAQTGTVGNTIYF. CDR3 bases: TGTGCCAGCAGCGCGCAGACCGGGACAGTCGGAAACACCATATATTTT.